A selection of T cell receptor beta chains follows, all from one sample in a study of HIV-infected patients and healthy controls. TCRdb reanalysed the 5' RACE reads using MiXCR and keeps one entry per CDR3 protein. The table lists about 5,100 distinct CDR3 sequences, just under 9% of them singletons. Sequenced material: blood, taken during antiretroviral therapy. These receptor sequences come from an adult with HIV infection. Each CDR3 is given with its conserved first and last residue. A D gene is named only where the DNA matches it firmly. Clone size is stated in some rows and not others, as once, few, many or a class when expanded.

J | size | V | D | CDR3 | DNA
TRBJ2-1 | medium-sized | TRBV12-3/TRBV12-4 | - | CASSLTGTVIDEQFF | TGTGCCAGCAGTTTGACAGGGACTGTGATTGATGAGCAGTTCTTC
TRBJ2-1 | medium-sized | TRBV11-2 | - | CASSLELSREQFF | TGTGCCAGCAGCTTAGAACTCAGTCGAGAGCAGTTCTTC
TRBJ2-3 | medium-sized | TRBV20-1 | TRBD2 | CSARDRSSGGAEWYTQYF | TGCAGTGCTAGAGATCGAAGTAGCGGGGGGGCCGAGTGGTATACGCAGTATTTT
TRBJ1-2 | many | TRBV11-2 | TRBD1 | CASSRQTGSSGYTF | TGTGCCAGCAGCCGGCAGACAGGGTCATCTGGCTACACCTTC
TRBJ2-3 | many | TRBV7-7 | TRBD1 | CASSLGQGSNTQYF | TGTGCCAGCAGCTTAGGACAGGGCTCGAATACGCAGTATTTT
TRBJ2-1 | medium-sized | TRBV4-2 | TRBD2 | CASSQTSGSYNEQFF | TGTGCCAGCAGCCAAACTAGCGGATCCTACAATGAGCAGTTCTTC
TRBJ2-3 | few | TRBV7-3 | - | CASSPNSKDTQYF | TGTGCCAGCAGCCCTAATTCCAAGGATACGCAGTATTTT
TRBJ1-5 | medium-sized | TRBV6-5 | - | CASQGTFNQPQHF | TGTGCCAGCCAGGGAACATTCAATCAGCCCCAGCATTTT
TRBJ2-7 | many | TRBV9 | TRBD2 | CASSVGREGEQYF | TGTGCCAGCAGCGTCGGGCGGGAGGGTGAGCAGTACTTC
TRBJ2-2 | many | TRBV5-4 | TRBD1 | CASSRGTGLGTGELFF | TGTGCCAGCAGCCGGGGGACAGGGCTCGGCACCGGGGAGCTGTTTTTT
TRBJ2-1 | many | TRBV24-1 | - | CATSDSQGPEQFF | TGTGCCACCAGTGATTCGCAGGGCCCTGAGCAGTTCTTC
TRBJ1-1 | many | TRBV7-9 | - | CASSRSPNTEAFF | TGTGCCAGCAGCCGAAGTCCGAACACTGAAGCTTTCTTT
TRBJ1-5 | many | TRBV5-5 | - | CASSGRAGESNQPQHF | TGTGCCAGCAGCGGGCGGGCAGGAGAAAGCAATCAGCCCCAGCATTTT
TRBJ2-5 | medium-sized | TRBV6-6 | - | CASITGHSSGQETQYF | TGTGCCAGCATCACAGGCCACTCTAGTGGCCAAGAGACCCAGTACTTC
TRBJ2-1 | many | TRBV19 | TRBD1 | CASSTDRVKGNEQFF | TGTGCCAGTAGTACCGACAGGGTGAAGGGCAATGAGCAGTTCTTC
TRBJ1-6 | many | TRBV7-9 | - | CASSPTVSSPLHF | TGTGCCAGCAGTCCCACAGTCAGTTCACCCCTCCACTTT
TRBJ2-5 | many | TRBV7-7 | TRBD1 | CASSRQGIQETQYF | TGTGCCAGCAGCCGACAGGGAATCCAAGAGACCCAGTACTTC
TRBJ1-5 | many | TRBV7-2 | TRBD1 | CASSLVRTGGNSNQPQHF | TGTGCCAGCAGCTTAGTGAGGACAGGGGGCAACAGCAATCAGCCCCAGCATTTT
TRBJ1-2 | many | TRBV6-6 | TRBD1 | CASSYSGTGGGNGYTF | TGTGCCAGCAGTTACTCTGGGACAGGGGGCGGAAATGGCTACACCTTC
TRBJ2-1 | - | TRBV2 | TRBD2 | CASRGLAETYNEQFF | TGTGCCAGCAGAGGACTAGCGGAGACCTACAATGAGCAGTTCTTC
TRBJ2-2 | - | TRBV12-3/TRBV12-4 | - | CAATTDGTGELFF | TGTGCCGCCACGACAGATGGGACCGGGGAGCTGTTTTTT
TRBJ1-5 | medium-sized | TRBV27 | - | CASSLSGGSNQPQHF | TGTGCCAGCAGTTTATCAGGGGGTAGCAATCAGCCCCAGCATTTT
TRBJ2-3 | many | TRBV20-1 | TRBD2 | CSASRTSGSTDTQYF | TGCAGTGCTAGTCGGACTAGCGGGAGTACAGATACGCAGTATTTT
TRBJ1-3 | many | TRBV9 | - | CASSVGGAGNSGNTIYF | TGTGCCAGCAGCGTAGGAGGGGCAGGCAACTCTGGAAACACCATATATTTT
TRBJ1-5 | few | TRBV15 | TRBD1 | CATSRGGQGENQPQHF | TGTGCCACCAGCAGAGGGGGGCAGGGGGAGAATCAGCCCCAGCATTTT
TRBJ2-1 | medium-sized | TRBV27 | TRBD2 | CASSPSGNSYNEQFF | TGTGCCAGCAGCCCAAGCGGGAACTCCTACAATGAGCAGTTCTTC
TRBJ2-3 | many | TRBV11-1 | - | CASSLDPRYTQYF | TGTGCCAGCAGCTTAGATCCGCGATATACGCAGTATTTT
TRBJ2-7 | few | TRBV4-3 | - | CASSQEWGSETYEQYF | TGCGCCAGCAGCCAAGAATGGGGGTCTGAGACTTACGAGCAGTACTTC
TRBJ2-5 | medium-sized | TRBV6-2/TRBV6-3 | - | CASSYSDTRKGTQYF | TGTGCCAGCAGTTATTCCGACACCCGAAAGGGGACCCAGTACTTC
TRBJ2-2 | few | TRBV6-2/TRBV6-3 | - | CASSYSTDTGELFF | TGTGCCAGCAGTTACTCGACAGACACCGGGGAGCTGTTTTTT
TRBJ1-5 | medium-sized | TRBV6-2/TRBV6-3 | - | CASSYTSSGNQPQHF | TGTGCCAGCAGTTATACGTCTTCCGGGAACCAGCCCCAGCATTTT
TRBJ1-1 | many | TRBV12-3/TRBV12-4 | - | CASSSFRGQSAFF | TGTGCCAGCAGTTCATTTCGGGGGCAGTCAGCTTTCTTT
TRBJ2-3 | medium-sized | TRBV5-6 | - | CASADNPTDTQYF | TGTGCCTCGGCGGACAACCCCACAGATACGCAGTATTTT
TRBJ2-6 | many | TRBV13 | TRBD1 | CASSAQGTGANVLTF | TGTGCCAGCAGTGCACAGGGGACTGGGGCCAACGTCCTGACTTTC
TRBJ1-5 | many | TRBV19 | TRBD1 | CASRARGQGAGNQPQHF | TGTGCCAGTAGAGCCCGAGGACAGGGGGCGGGCAATCAGCCCCAGCATTTT
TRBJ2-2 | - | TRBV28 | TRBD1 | CASSLFGQGAAGELFF | TGTGCCAGCAGTTTATTTGGGCAGGGGGCGGCCGGGGAGCTGTTTTTT
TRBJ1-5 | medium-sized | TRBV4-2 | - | CASSQTDRPNQPQHF | TGTGCCAGCAGCCAGACCGACAGACCCAATCAGCCCCAGCATTTT